This TCR beta chain emerged from a study of blood T cell repertoires in COVID-19. Study overall: Samples of COVID-19 (acute and convalescent) were obtained from the United States, Italy and Spain. T cells, B-cell-depleted T cells, or PBMCs supplied cDNA or gDNA.

In the authors' workflow: How many nucleated cells were present was estimated from reference gene primer amplification. Sequencing was performed with immunoSEQ multiplex PCR; in TCRdb, only in-frame clones are kept and a portion is missing. The V and J calls and the clone size are those of that table, but D and trimming were determined from the DNA. The table has 200,000 to 300,000 clones, 80% to 90% seen once. V was cut by 5 bases and J by 4 bases, with 20 bases left in between. The CDR3 extends over 16 amino acids. The V gene's germline CDR1 is SGHVS and CDR2 FQNEAQ. Sequenced: peripheral blood. The clonotype originates from a man between 60 and 70 years old with acute or convalescent COVID-19. The chain employs TRBV7-8 and TRBJ1-1; a possible D gene is TRBD1 (5 bases). For the CDR3, the DNA is TGTGCCAGCAGCCGAGGAGGGGAGGGGAGCGGCACTGAAGCTTTCTTT. This translates into CASSRGGEGSGTEAFF.